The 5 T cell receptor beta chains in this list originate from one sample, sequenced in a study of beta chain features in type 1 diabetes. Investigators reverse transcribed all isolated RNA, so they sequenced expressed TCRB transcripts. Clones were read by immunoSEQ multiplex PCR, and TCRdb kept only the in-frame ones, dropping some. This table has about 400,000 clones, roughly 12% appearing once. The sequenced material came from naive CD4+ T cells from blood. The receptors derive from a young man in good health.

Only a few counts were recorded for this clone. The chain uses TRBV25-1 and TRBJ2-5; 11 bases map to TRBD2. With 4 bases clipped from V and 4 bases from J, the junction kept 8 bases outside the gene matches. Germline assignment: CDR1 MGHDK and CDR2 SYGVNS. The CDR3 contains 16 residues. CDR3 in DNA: TGTGCCAGCAGTGCAGGGACTAGCGGTTTCCTAGAGACCCAGTACTTC. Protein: CASSAGTSGFLETQYF.

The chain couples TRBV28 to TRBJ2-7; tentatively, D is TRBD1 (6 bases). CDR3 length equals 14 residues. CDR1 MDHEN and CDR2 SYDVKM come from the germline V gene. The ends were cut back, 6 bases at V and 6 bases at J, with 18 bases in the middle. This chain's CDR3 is CASSSRGLSREQYF. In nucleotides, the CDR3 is TGTGCCAGCAGCTCCAGGGGTCTATCCCGCGAGCAGTACTTC.

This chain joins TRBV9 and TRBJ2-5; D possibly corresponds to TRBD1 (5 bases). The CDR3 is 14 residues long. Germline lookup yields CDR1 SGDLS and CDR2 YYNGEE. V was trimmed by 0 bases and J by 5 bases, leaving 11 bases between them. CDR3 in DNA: TGTGCCAGCAGCGTAGATCAGGGTCGGGAGACCCAGTACTTC. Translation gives CASSVDQGRETQYF.

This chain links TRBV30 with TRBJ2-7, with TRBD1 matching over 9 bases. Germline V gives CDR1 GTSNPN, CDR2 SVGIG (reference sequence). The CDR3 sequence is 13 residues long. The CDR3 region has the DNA TGTGCCTGGAGTGTTGGCGGGACAGGGTTACAGAAAGTC. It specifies CAWSVGGTGLQKV.

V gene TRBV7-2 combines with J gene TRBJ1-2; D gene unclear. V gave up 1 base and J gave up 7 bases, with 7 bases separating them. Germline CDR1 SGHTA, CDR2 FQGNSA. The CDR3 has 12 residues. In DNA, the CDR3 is TGTGCCAGCAGCTTAGTCCGGGGTGGCTACACCTTC. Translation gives CASSLVRGGYTF.